These T cell receptor beta chains were read from a single sample in a study of human T cells and chemical hapten exposure. MiXCR, applied by TCRdb to the RACE reads, yields one record per CDR3 protein. The table has more than 150,000 distinct CDR3 sequences, 13% to 15% seen once; the top ten hold 1.5% to 2%. The sample was whole blood, taken in connection with sensitization to the hapten diphenylcyclopropenone (DPC). All receptors derive from a woman aged 30 to 39 with alopecia areata. Some clones in this sample may be carry-over from other donors' samples. Each CDR3 is given with its conserved first and last residue. A D gene is named only where the DNA matches it firmly. Not all rows give a size; the values are once, few, many and, for expanded clones, a class.

clone_size j_call v_call d_call cdr3_aa cdr3_nt
many TRBJ2-3 TRBV29-1 NA CSVGEESQYF TGCAGCGTTGGTGAGGAGTCGCAGTATTTT
few TRBJ1-2 TRBV7-2 TRBD1 CASSPTTTGGYGYTF TGTGCCAGCAGCCCCACCACGACAGGGGGCTATGGCTACACCTTC
NA TRBJ2-1 TRBV28 TRBD1 CASSFVRGRIKDNEQFF TGTGCCAGCAGTTTCGTCAGGGGGCGCATAAAAGACAATGAGCAGTTCTTC
NA TRBJ1-5 TRBV12-3/TRBV12-4 TRBD1 CASSPGQGVSQPQHF TGTGCCAGCAGCCCCGGACAGGGGGTTTCTCAGCCCCAGCATTTT
few TRBJ1-3 TRBV7-3 TRBD1 CASSQGQGPGNTIYF TGTGCCAGCAGCCAAGGACAGGGGCCTGGAAACACCATATATTTT
few TRBJ2-2 TRBV7-2 TRBD2 CASSAGLATTGELFF TGTGCCAGCAGCGCAGGACTAGCAACCACCGGGGAGCTGTTTTTT
many TRBJ2-6 TRBV4-1 TRBD2 CASSQAASGRLAGANVLTF TGCGCCAGCAGCCAAGCGGCTAGCGGACGCCTAGCTGGGGCCAACGTCCTGACTTTC
many TRBJ1-5 TRBV6-5 NA CASSYGVGNQPQHF TGTGCCAGCAGTTACGGGGTGGGCAATCAGCCCCAGCATTTT
NA TRBJ2-5 TRBV10-3 TRBD2 CAISEGATSGNQETQYF TGTGCCATCAGTGAGGGGGCAACTAGCGGAAACCAAGAGACCCAGTACTTC
few TRBJ1-1 TRBV11-2 NA CASSLVLAKNTEAFF TGTGCCAGCAGCTTAGTCTTGGCAAAGAACACTGAAGCTTTCTTT
many TRBJ2-1 TRBV19 NA CASKPAWRAVGNEQFF TGTGCCAGTAAGCCGGCCTGGCGGGCTGTGGGGAATGAGCAGTTCTTC
NA TRBJ1-2 TRBV11-2 NA CASSDGSVRAKNYGYTF TGTGCCAGCAGTGACGGTTCTGTCCGTGCGAAAAACTATGGCTACACCTTC
many TRBJ2-7 TRBV7-2 TRBD1 CASSFYRGDEQYF TGTGCCAGCAGCTTCTACAGGGGGGACGAGCAGTACTTC
few TRBJ1-1 TRBV7-8 NA CASSFFSTEAFF TGTGCCAGCAGCTTCTTTAGCACTGAAGCTTTCTTT
NA TRBJ2-7 TRBV20-1 TRBD1 CSATRTGTYEQYF TGCAGTGCTACCCGGACAGGTACCTACGAGCAGTACTTC
few TRBJ2-3 TRBV5-1 NA CASTPFGSQGTQYF TGCGCCAGCACCCCCTTTGGGTCCCAGGGTACGCAGTATTTT
few TRBJ2-2 TRBV10-2 NA CASSENSYTGELFF TGCGCCAGCAGTGAGAACAGTTACACCGGGGAGCTGTTTTTT
NA TRBJ2-1 TRBV19 TRBD1 CASSTNRGVRNEQFF TGTGCCAGTAGTACCAACAGGGGAGTTCGGAATGAGCAGTTCTTC
NA TRBJ1-2 TRBV3-1 TRBD1 CASSLKGQGSYGYTF TGTGCCAGCAGCCTCAAGGGACAGGGGTCCTATGGCTACACCTTC
NA TRBJ1-5 TRBV28 NA CASSSSPRGNQPQHF TGTGCCAGCAGTTCTTCCCCCAGGGGCAATCAGCCCCAGCATTTT
NA TRBJ2-3 TRBV28 NA CASSFVDRTDTQYF TGTGCCAGCAGCTTCGTCGACAGGACAGATACGCAGTATTTT
few TRBJ2-3 TRBV6-6 TRBD1 CASSFWPGQPTDTQYF TGTGCCAGCAGTTTTTGGCCGGGACAGCCCACAGATACGCAGTATTTT
many TRBJ2-7 TRBV3-1 NA CASSQYSYEQYF TGTGCCAGCAGCCAATACTCCTACGAGCAGTACTTC
NA TRBJ1-1 TRBV6-5 NA CASKRGNTEAFF TGTGCCAGCAAGAGGGGAAACACTGAAGCTTTCTTT
NA TRBJ2-2 TRBV27 NA CASSVQRGTTGELFF TGTGCCAGCAGCGTACAAAGGGGCACAACCGGGGAGCTGTTTTTT
many TRBJ2-7 TRBV28 TRBD2 CASSASGEAYEQYF TGTGCCAGCAGTGCTAGCGGGGAAGCCTACGAGCAGTACTTC
few TRBJ1-5 TRBV28 TRBD1 CASSLRQGNQPQHF TGTGCCAGCAGTTTGCGACAGGGGAATCAGCCCCAGCATTTT
NA TRBJ1-2 TRBV29-1 NA CSVGDYGYGYTF TGCAGCGTTGGGGATTATGGCTATGGCTACACCTTC